Listed below are T cell receptor beta chains from one sample, sequenced in a study of cytomegalovirus exposure and HLA in healthy donors. Sequenced by immunoSEQ multiplex PCR; TCRdb stores in-frame clones only, minus some. The repertoire holds roughly 150,000 clones, with 85% as singletons. Source material: PBMCs. Source of these receptors: a boy aged 2 to 9 in good health and CMV-seronegative. Both conserved end residues are part of each CDR3.

CDR3	J	V
CASSERGGAKNIQYF	TRBJ2-4	TRBV28
CASSPEGHNSYNEQFF	TRBJ2-1	TRBV4-1
CASSDKETGELPWNEKLFF	TRBJ1-4	TRBV18
CAWSEQGGGYTF	TRBJ1-2	TRBV30
CASSQDGRHGELFF	TRBJ2-2	TRBV14
CASSLEGGGGYTF	TRBJ1-2	TRBV5-1
CASSQGFTRREPQHF	TRBJ1-5	TRBV4-1
CATEPDRGSAGELFF	TRBJ2-2	TRBV2
CASSRPGGSGEQFF	TRBJ2-1	TRBV4-1
CASSFGGAGNEQFF	TRBJ2-1	TRBV5-1
CAWRGEANTEAFF	TRBJ1-1	TRBV30
CASSANRGRNEKLFF	TRBJ1-4	TRBV5-4
CASRFIGGTNTEAFF	TRBJ1-1	TRBV4-1
CASSSKGGAVTGELFF	TRBJ2-2	TRBV7-8
CASSTGGSKSPYNSPLHF	TRBJ1-6	TRBV5-6
CASSGTSGYSSYNEQFF	TRBJ2-1	TRBV10-1
CSATSGHTF	TRBJ1-2	TRBV20-1
CAISESIFSGAGNTIYF	TRBJ1-3	TRBV10-3
CASSSMTVGHGYTF	TRBJ1-2	TRBV7-9
CASSPGSGGGPQHF	TRBJ1-5	TRBV7-8
CSVVSSLAGGDLYEQYF	TRBJ2-7	TRBV29-1
CASSSGGAGYYGYTF	TRBJ1-2	TRBV11-2
CASSSLPQGGDTEAFF	TRBJ1-1	TRBV5-6
CASSLGTGYGYTF	TRBJ1-2	TRBV11-2
CASSQETGSTEAFF	TRBJ1-1	TRBV4-2
CASSYALAGGTQYF	TRBJ2-5	TRBV6-5
CASSDRGAGELFF	TRBJ2-2	TRBV2
CASSLQGQAGTEAFF	TRBJ1-1	TRBV18
CASSLGASGNGNTIYF	TRBJ1-3	TRBV7-6
CASRPQGRLLSNTEAFF	TRBJ1-1	TRBV28
CASTVRTSGRASPTDTQYF	TRBJ2-3	TRBV27
CASSPQGFGSGNTIYF	TRBJ1-3	TRBV28
CASSSLAGGPSEQFF	TRBJ2-1	TRBV7-2
CASSGTSGATDTQYF	TRBJ2-3	TRBV6-4
CASSSTGGHGYTF	TRBJ1-2	TRBV28
CASSIQGRSPLHF	TRBJ1-6	TRBV19
CASSRSISRGFTF	TRBJ1-2	TRBV7-2
CASSLWDTEQFF	TRBJ2-1	TRBV11-2
CAARPSRSNQPQHF	TRBJ1-5	TRBV19
CATSRAVGMNTEAFF	TRBJ1-1	TRBV15
CASSEAAAGNTIYF	TRBJ1-3	TRBV6-1
CASSLRSVGGNQPQHF	TRBJ1-5	TRBV27
CASSSPRDFYNEQFF	TRBJ2-1	TRBV7-8
CASSESGQGDNEQFF	TRBJ2-1	TRBV10-1
CATSRDWDRTEGKLYNEQFF	TRBJ2-1	TRBV15
CASSQEGAQGGEKLFF	TRBJ1-4	TRBV4-2
CASTRGQGGGSPLHF	TRBJ1-6	TRBV2
CASSLAYDNEQFF	TRBJ2-1	TRBV5-1
CASSLGGREEETQYF	TRBJ2-5	TRBV7-9
CASIKEYEQYF	TRBJ2-7	TRBV6-4
CASSASGLVQVTDTQYF	TRBJ2-3	TRBV9
CASSTARTGLYNEQFF	TRBJ2-1	TRBV6-4
CASSIGDRVGPNEAFF	TRBJ1-1	TRBV19
CASSLATRGDTGELFF	TRBJ2-2	TRBV7-9
CASSQTEGRLDYGYTF	TRBJ1-2	TRBV2